These 27 T cell receptor beta chains were sequenced from one sample in a study of OX40 agonist ivuxolimab in advanced cancers. Data came from immunoSEQ multiplex PCR; TCRdb stores just in-frame clones and leaves some out. The sample contains about 86,000 clones, about 90% of which appear only once. Specimen: CD4+ or CD8+ T cells sorted from blood, collected in a trial of the OX40 agonist ivuxolimab. These receptors all stem from an adult with an advanced solid tumor such as melanoma, head and neck, liver or kidney cancer.

The chain has TRBV30 and TRBJ1-2; no definite D call. This CDR3 is built from 14 residues. V lost 0 bases and J 3 bases, leaving 11 bases between the germline ends. Germline assignment: CDR1 GTSNPN and CDR2 SVGIG (reference sequence). This CDR3 reads CAWSVQWGDYGYTF. CDR3 nucleotides: TGTGCCTGGAGTGTACAGTGGGGAGACTATGGCTACACCTTC.

This chain uses TRBV6-5 with TRBJ2-3, with D possibly being TRBD1 or TRBD2 (5 bases each). There are 14 residues in the CDR3. The germline V gene has CDR1 MNHEY and CDR2 SVGAGI. V gave up 4 bases and J gave up 0 bases, with 8 bases separating them. The CDR3 region has the DNA TGTGCCAGCAGTTTGGGACGGAGCACAGATACGCAGTATTTT. This gives the protein CASSLGRSTDTQYF.

This rearrangement joins TRBV30 to TRBJ2-5; 9 bases are shared with TRBD1. The end of the DNA fits TRBJ2-7 better, so the J call may be wrong. Per the germline V gene, CDR1 is GTSNPN and CDR2 is SVGIG (reference sequence). The CDR3 spans 15 residues. CDR3 DNA sequence: TGTGCCTGGAGTGTAGGGACAGGGAATGTCTACGAGCAGTACTTC. This codes for CAWSVGTGNVYEQYF.

The chain carries TRBV28 and TRBJ2-7; 11 bases match TRBD2. Germline V CDR1 and CDR2: MDHEN, SYDVKM. The V gene end was trimmed by 7 bases and the J gene end by 4 bases; junction bases not matched to a gene: 6. The CDR3 loop spans 14 amino acids. The CDR3 sequence is CASTLAGGPYEQYF. CDR3 sequence (DNA): TGTGCCAGCACCTTAGCGGGAGGGCCGTACGAGCAGTACTTC.

The chain uses TRBV15 and TRBJ2-6; 10 nucleotides align to TRBD2. This CDR3 contains 14 residues. Looked up from germline, CDR1 is LNHNV and CDR2 is YYDKDF (reference sequence). V was pared by 8 bases and J by 6 bases, with 4 bases of the junction left unmatched. CDR3 DNA sequence: TGTGCCACCGATCTAGCGGGAGTGGCCAACGTCCTGACTTTC. It codes for CATDLAGVANVLTF.

The chain recombines TRBV11-2 with TRBJ2-5; either TRBD1 or TRBD2 may fit D (5 bases each). V lost 5 bases and J 2 bases, leaving 15 bases between the germline ends. The CDR3 runs 15 residues. Looked up from germline, CDR1 is SGHAT and CDR2 is FQNNGV. For the CDR3, the DNA is TGTGCCAGCAGCCAACCCCTGGGGGTGCAAGAGACCCAGTACTTC. It specifies CASSQPLGVQETQYF.

The count of this clone is one. This chain links TRBV13 with TRBJ1-6, with 7 positions matching TRBD1. Germline CDR1 PRHDT, CDR2 FYEKMQ (reference sequence). The CDR3 extends over 13 amino acids. Trimming at V came to 3 bases and at J to 8 bases, leaving 1 base not matched to a gene. The CDR3 reads CASSFGQDSPLHF. In nucleotides, the CDR3 is TGTGCCAGCAGCTTCGGACAGGATTCACCCCTCCACTTT.

This chain joins TRBV15 and TRBJ2-3, with unresolved D. Germline V gene lookup returns CDR1 LNHNV and CDR2 YYDKDF (reference sequence). The CDR3 runs to 13 residues. The ends were cut back, 4 bases at V and 5 bases at J, with 10 bases in the middle. CDR3 sequence (DNA): TGTGCCACCAGCACAGTGCCCCTAGATACGCAGTATTTT. It codes for CATSTVPLDTQYF.

The chain is built from TRBV6-1 and TRBJ1-5, with D unclear. CDR1 is MNHNS, CDR2 SASEGT, per germline. The germline V and J ends were trimmed by 1 base and 4 bases, with 14 bases remaining between them. There are 16 residues in the CDR3. The CDR3 loop is CASSEVPQTGNQPQHF. The CDR3 DNA reads TGTGCCAGCAGTGAAGTGCCGCAGACTGGGAATCAGCCCCAGCATTTT.

The V gene is TRBV4-1, the J gene TRBJ2-7; 14 bases agree with TRBD2. The ends lost 4 bases at V and 0 bases at J; junction bases unmatched: 8. Germline V gene lookup returns CDR1 MGHRA and CDR2 YSYEKL. The CDR3 covers 18 residues. The CDR3 spells CASSPWTSGRRSSYEQYF. The CDR3 nucleotides are TGCGCCAGCAGCCCGTGGACTAGCGGGAGGAGGAGCTCCTACGAGCAGTACTTC.

The chain couples TRBV5-4 to TRBJ2-7; D may correspond to TRBD1 or TRBD2 (5 bases each). Trimming took off 7 bases at V and 6 bases at J, with 20 bases between the two ends. This CDR3 contains 14 residues. Germline V gene sequence: CDR1 SGHNT, CDR2 YYREEE (reference sequence). The CDR3 nucleotides are TGTGCCAGCGGCCGGGGCTCCGCCGCGGCCGAGCAGTACTTC. Residues: CASGRGSAAAEQYF.

The V and J genes are TRBV7-6 and TRBJ1-1, with D perhaps TRBD1 (6 bases). With 3 bases removed from V and 1 base from J, the gap between germline ends came to 9 bases. Germline values: CDR1 SGHVS, CDR2 FNYEAQ. The CDR3 runs to 14 residues. This CDR3 reads CASSLTGSNTEAFF. The CDR3 bases are TGTGCCAGCAGCTTGACAGGATCGAACACTGAAGCTTTCTTT.

The chain uses TRBV18 and TRBJ2-2, with D possibly matching TRBD2 (6 bases). The CDR3 runs to 17 residues. CDR1 KGHSH and CDR2 LQKENI come from the germline V gene. Between the trimmed V and J ends, which lost 8 bases and 0 bases, there was a span of 19 bases. The chain's CDR3 is CASPGASGGANTGELFF. The CDR3 DNA reads as TGTGCCAGCCCCGGGGCCAGCGGCGGGGCGAACACCGGGGAGCTGTTTTTT.

This clone was found a few times. V is TRBV11-2 and J is TRBJ2-1; maybe TRBD2 (6 bases). The CDR3 is 14 residues long. V dropped 0 bases and J dropped 6 bases, with 9 bases sitting between them. CDR1 and CDR2 from the germline V gene are SGHAT and FQNNGV. The CDR3 DNA reads TGTGCCAGCAGCTTAGAAGCGGGTTTCAATGAGCAGTTCTTC. This sequence encodes CASSLEAGFNEQFF.

As DNA, the CDR3 is TGCGCCAGCAGTCGAGGACTAGCGGGAGACCCCGAGGCCGGGGAGCTGTTTTTT. Its translation is CASSRGLAGDPEAGELFF. The V call is TRBV23-1, the J call TRBJ2-2; 13 positions agree with TRBD2. TRBV23-1 is assigned to the ORF class and has an uncertain function. V was pared by 4 bases and J by 6 bases, with 11 bases of the junction left unmatched. The CDR3 is made up of 18 amino acids.

The chain couples TRBV5-1 to TRBJ2-7, with D hard to call. The CDR3 consists of 12 residues. V gave up 0 bases and J gave up 6 bases, with 7 bases separating them. Germline values: CDR1 SGHRS, CDR2 YFSETQ. This CDR3 reads CASSLGSTEQYF. The CDR3 bases are TGCGCCAGCAGCTTGGGATCAACCGAGCAGTACTTC.

This chain connects TRBV9 to TRBJ1-6; tentatively, D is TRBD1 (5 bases). This CDR3 has 15 amino acids. V lost 4 bases and J 6 bases, leaving 14 bases between the germline ends. From germline, CDR1 is SGDLS and CDR2 YYNGEE. The DNA of the CDR3 is TGTGCCAGCAGCTTTCGGACAAGCCTTAATTCACCCCTCCACTTT. As protein: CASSFRTSLNSPLHF.

This clone was counted only a few times. The chain links TRBV7-8 to TRBJ1-2; tentatively, D is TRBD1 (6 bases). The V gene's germline CDR1 is SGHVS and CDR2 FQNEAQ. This CDR3 has 15 amino acids. V lost 5 bases and J 6 bases, leaving 19 bases between the germline ends. The CDR3 spells CASSSRGGAKDGYTF. DNA of the CDR3: TGTGCCAGCAGCAGCCGTGGGGGGGCGAAGGATGGCTACACCTTC.

A few counts support this clone. The gene calls are TRBV7-8 and TRBJ1-1; a possible D gene is TRBD1 (6 bases). Germline V CDR1 and CDR2: SGHVS, FQNEAQ. V lost 5 bases and J 4 bases, leaving 8 bases between the germline ends. This CDR3 contains 12 residues. The CDR3, as DNA: TGTGCCAGCAGCCCAGGGGCCACTGAAGCTTTCTTT. Translated, it gives CASSPGATEAFF.

The V and J genes are TRBV7-9 and TRBJ2-7; TRBD1 aligns across 7 bases. V was clipped by 5 bases and J by 3 bases; unmatched bases: 10. There are 15 residues in the CDR3. From germline, CDR1 is SEHNR and CDR2 FQNEAQ (reference sequence). The CDR3 region is CASSHTRDSDYEQYF. The CDR3 DNA reads TGTGCCAGCAGCCATACTCGGGACAGCGACTACGAGCAGTACTTC.

The rearrangement joins TRBV6-5 to TRBJ2-7; D uncertain. This CDR3 spans 12 amino acids. Trimming removed 4 bases at V and 6 bases at J, with 10 bases between. CDR1 MNHEY and CDR2 SVGAGI come from the germline V gene. DNA of the CDR3: TGTGCCAGCAGTTCCGACGGCCCCGAGCAGTACTTC. Translation: CASSSDGPEQYF.

The chain combines TRBV4-2 with TRBJ2-7; D is perhaps TRBD2 (5 bases). This CDR3 contains 14 residues. V was pared by 0 bases and J by 7 bases, with 13 bases between. Germline-derived CDR1 and CDR2 are LGHNA and YNFKEQ. The CDR3, as DNA: TGTGCCAGCAGCCAAGATACAGCCACGGGGGAGCAGTACTTC. It translates to CASSQDTATGEQYF.

This clone was seen more than once but under ten times. The gene calls are TRBV5-1 and TRBJ1-5; D call uncertain. The CDR3 spans 13 residues. Germline V gene sequence: CDR1 SGHRS, CDR2 YFSETQ. V lost 0 bases to trimming and J lost 1 base, with 2 bases between them. Here the CDR3 DNA reads TGCGCCAGCAGCTTGGAAAGCAATCAGCCCCAGCATTTT. Protein product: CASSLESNQPQHF. Using reference TRBV5-1 and TRBJ1-5 for the parts outside the CDR3, the full variable domain is KAGVTQTPRYLIKTRGQQVTLSCSPISGHRSVSWYQQTPGQGLQFLFEYFSETQRNKGNFPGRFSGRQFSNSRSEMNVSTLELGDSALYLCASSLESNQPQHFGDGTRLSIL.

This chain uses TRBV9 with TRBJ2-1; TRBD2 might be the D (6 bases). From germline, CDR1 is SGDLS and CDR2 YYNGEE. The germline V and J ends were trimmed by 0 bases and 6 bases, with 10 bases remaining between them. CDR3 size: 14 residues. CDR3 amino acids: CASSVARRGNEQFF. CDR3 bases: TGTGCCAGCAGCGTAGCGAGGAGGGGCAATGAGCAGTTCTTC.

This chain links TRBV4-1 with TRBJ1-5; D is uncertain. Per germline, CDR1 MGHRA and CDR2 YSYEKL. The CDR3 has 14 amino acids. V dropped 5 bases and J dropped 3 bases, with 11 bases sitting between them. The CDR3 protein is CASSVDGYNQPQHF. Here the CDR3 DNA reads TGCGCCAGCAGCGTGGACGGCTACAATCAGCCCCAGCATTTT.

The V call is TRBV5-4, the J call TRBJ2-7, with TRBD2 matching 7 bases. Germline CDR1 SGHNT, CDR2 YYREEE (reference sequence). CDR3 length: 16 amino acids. V shed 0 bases, J shed 6 bases, and the junction held 12 bases outside the gene matches. CDR3 DNA: TGTGCCAGCAGCTTGGATGGCGGGAGAGGAGGACTCGAGCAGTACTTC. This codes for CASSLDGGRGGLEQYF.

This chain joins TRBV6-5 and TRBJ2-7; possibly TRBD2 for D (5 bases). V lost 2 bases and J lost 3, with 11 bases in between. CDR1 and CDR2 (germline): MNHEY, SVGAGI. The CDR3 covers 14 residues. CDR3: CASSYNAGIYEQYF. The CDR3, as DNA: TGTGCCAGCAGTTACAACGCCGGGATCTACGAGCAGTACTTC.